The present entry profiles one T cell receptor beta chain with its context. Using a J-beta primer mix together with a sample-barcoded 5' primer, a second PCR was run for roughly 7 to 12 cycles. From each sample, at least 3 million paired-end reads containing CDR3 were obtained. TCRdb used MiXCR to reprocess the 5' RACE reads, holding one entry per CDR3 protein. Among about 1.5 million distinct CDR3 sequences, approximately 38% were seen once, and the ten largest hold 7.9%. These data originate in a study of blood T cells in healthy people across ages. The V end was cut by 8 bases, the J end by 7 bases, with 18 bases between. This CDR3 has 13 residues.

The chain carries TRBV12-3 or TRBV12-4 and TRBJ2-7; TRBD2 might be the D (7 bases). The sequenced material came from blood. The TCR originated in a woman in her late teens or twenties in good health. This CDR3 is CASPNEGGTEQYF. The CDR3 nucleotides are TGTGCCAGCCCGAACGAGGGGGGGACTGAGCAGTACTTC.